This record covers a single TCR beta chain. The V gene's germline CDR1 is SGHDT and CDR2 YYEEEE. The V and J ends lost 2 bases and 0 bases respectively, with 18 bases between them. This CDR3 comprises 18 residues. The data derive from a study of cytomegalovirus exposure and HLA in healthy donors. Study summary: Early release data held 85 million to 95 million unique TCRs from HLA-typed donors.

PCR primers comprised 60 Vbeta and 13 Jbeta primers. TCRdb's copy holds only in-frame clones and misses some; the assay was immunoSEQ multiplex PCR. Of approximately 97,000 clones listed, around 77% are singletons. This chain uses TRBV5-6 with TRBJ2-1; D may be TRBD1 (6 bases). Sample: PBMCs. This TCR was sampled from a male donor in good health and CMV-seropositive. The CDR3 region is CASSLYMTGGSSYNEQFF. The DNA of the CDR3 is TGTGCCAGCAGCTTATATATGACAGGTGGCAGCTCCTACAATGAGCAGTTCTTC.